These T cell receptor beta chains were read from a single sample in a study of blood T cell repertoires in COVID-19. Clones were sequenced by immunoSEQ multiplex PCR, and TCRdb holds only the in-frame ones, with some missing. The top ten hold roughly 3% of the sample, which has fewer than 450,000 clones, around nine tenths seen once. Input material: peripheral blood. These receptors came from a woman under 30 who had recovered from COVID-19. The CDR3 runs from the conserved cysteine through the conserved F or W.

CDR3: CASSEGLAGNEQFF; J: TRBJ2-1; V: TRBV6-1
CDR3: CASSVGTGELFF; J: TRBJ2-2; V: TRBV9
CDR3: CASSLTSLYGYTF; J: TRBJ1-2; V: TRBV5-1
CDR3: CASRQGPGEKLFF; J: TRBJ1-4; V: TRBV10-1
CDR3: CASSRLGQGEGEQFF; J: TRBJ2-1; V: TRBV6-6
CDR3: CASSLFPTRNTGELFF; J: TRBJ2-2; V: TRBV27
CDR3: CASDQGAGNTIYF; J: TRBJ1-3; V: TRBV19
CDR3: CSADRGTEAFF; J: TRBJ1-1; V: TRBV20-1
CDR3: CASSGSNTGELFF; J: TRBJ2-2; V: TRBV10-2
CDR3: CASSQVSGRGTTGELFF; J: TRBJ2-2; V: TRBV4-2
CDR3: CASSLQGADGYTF; J: TRBJ1-2; V: TRBV5-1
CDR3: CASSLDPIPGQGEDTQYF; J: TRBJ2-3; V: TRBV7-7
CDR3: CSVEGRGTEAFF; J: TRBJ1-1; V: TRBV29-1
CDR3: CASSIGERDYGYTF; J: TRBJ1-2; V: TRBV10-2
CDR3: CASRGTGGDYGYTF; J: TRBJ1-2; V: TRBV6-4
CDR3: CAWKRGTGDTGELFF; J: TRBJ2-2; V: TRBV30
CDR3: CASSPQGARTDTQYF; J: TRBJ2-3; V: TRBV6-5
CDR3: CASARGGVRNTQYF; J: TRBJ2-3; V: TRBV27
CDR3: CASRLGLYNEQFF; J: TRBJ2-1; V: TRBV6-5
CDR3: CASSPLGGGGTGELFF; J: TRBJ2-2; V: TRBV11-3
CDR3: CASGSRQMNTEAFF; J: TRBJ1-1; V: TRBV12-5
CDR3: CASSRGKGLKEAFF; J: TRBJ1-1; V: TRBV11-3
CDR3: CASSWDPSGLSTDTQYF; J: TRBJ2-3; V: TRBV5-1
CDR3: CASSYRELNTEAFF; J: TRBJ1-1; V: TRBV9
CDR3: CASSLLPGQLNYGYTF; J: TRBJ1-2; V: TRBV7-2
CDR3: CASPGTGVIDTQYF; J: TRBJ2-3; V: TRBV2
CDR3: CASSQIDSTQETQYF; J: TRBJ2-5; V: TRBV4-1
CDR3: CASSVFLAGGNTGELFF; J: TRBJ2-2; V: TRBV5-1
CDR3: CASSGGTSGLTDTQYF; J: TRBJ2-3; V: TRBV9
CDR3: CASSPGASGANVLTF; J: TRBJ2-6; V: TRBV19
CDR3: CASSLDRGYQETQYF; J: TRBJ2-5; V: TRBV19